A single sample is the source of the 15 T cell receptor beta chains below, sequenced in a study of response to subunit inactivated influenza vaccine. From the RT-PCR reads, TCRdb called clonotypes with MiXCR, one entry per CDR3 protein. The data hold about 700,000 distinct CDR3 sequences, with approximately 13% observed a single time. The sequencing here drew on PBMCs from blood, taken approximately 15 days before vaccination. Receptors originate from a man aged 50 to 59 who received an inactivated influenza vaccine.

The J gene is TRBJ2-7, the V gene TRBV12-3 or TRBV12-4; 7 nucleotides align to TRBD2. This CDR3 has 13 amino acids. Trimming removed 2 bases from V and 6 bases from J; junction bases left unmatched: 4. The CDR3 coding sequence is TGTGCCAGCAGTTTAACTGGGAGGGGCGAGCAGTACTTC. Translation gives CASSLTGRGEQYF.

This clonotype was counted ten times or more. The V gene is TRBV7-2, the J gene TRBJ2-5; possibly TRBD2 for D (5 bases). V was cut by 4 bases and J by 5 bases, with 14 bases left in between. The CDR3 sequence is 14 residues long. Per the germline V gene, CDR1 is SGHTA and CDR2 is FQGNSA. This chain's CDR3 is CASSSLGNRETQYF. The CDR3 nucleotides read TGTGCCAGCAGCTCCCTCGGGAATCGCGAGACCCAGTACTTC.

This chain connects TRBV24-1 to TRBJ2-1; TRBD1 matches at 8 bases. Germline V gives CDR1 KGHDR, CDR2 SFDVKD. V gave up 4 bases and J gave up 7 bases; unmatched junction bases: 8. The CDR3 spans 15 residues. The CDR3: CATSDTRTGQNEQFF. As DNA, the CDR3 is TGTGCCACCAGTGACACCCGGACAGGGCAGAATGAGCAGTTCTTC.

The chain uses TRBV5-6 and TRBJ2-1; a possible D gene is TRBD2 (7 bases). This CDR3 spans 16 amino acids. V dropped 0 bases and J dropped 9 bases, with 19 bases sitting between them. Germline V gene sequence: CDR1 SGHDT, CDR2 YYEEEE. CDR3 sequence: CASSLERRGAWSEQFF. CDR3 nucleotides: TGTGCCAGCAGCTTGGAGAGACGGGGGGCCTGGAGTGAGCAGTTCTTC. The full variable domain, in which reference TRBV5-6 and TRBJ2-1 provide the parts outside the CDR3, is DAGVTQSPTHLIKTRGQQVTLRCSPKSGHDTVSWYQQALGQGPQFIFQYYEEEERQRGNFPDRFSGHQFPNYSSELNVNALLLGDSALYLCASSLERRGAWSEQFFGPGTRLTVL.

V usage is TRBV27 and J usage is TRBJ1-1; the D gene is possibly TRBD1 (5 bases). The CDR3 is 12 amino acids. Per germline, CDR1 MNHEY and CDR2 SMNVEV (reference sequence). Trimming removed 9 bases at V and 3 bases at J, with 11 bases between. As DNA, the CDR3 is TGTGCCAGTGGGACGGCATACACTGAAGCTTTCTTT. As protein: CASGTAYTEAFF.

Only a few counts were recorded for this clonotype. The chain couples TRBV13 to TRBJ2-7, with D maybe TRBD2 (5 bases). The CDR3 extends over 14 amino acids. From germline, CDR1 is PRHDT and CDR2 FYEKMQ (reference sequence). Between the trimmed V and J ends, which lost 5 bases and 9 bases, there was a span of 20 bases. CDR3 protein: CASSLKPGPEGQYF. In nucleotides, the CDR3 is TGTGCCAGCAGCCTAAAGCCCGGGCCCGAGGGGCAGTACTTC. Based on the CDR3 plus reference TRBV13 and TRBJ2-7, the full variable domain is AAGVIQSPRHLIKEKRETATLKCYPIPRHDTVYWYQQGPGQDPQFLISFYEKMQSDKGSIPDRFSAQQFSDYHSELNMSSLELGDSALYFCASSLKPGPEGQYFGPGTRLTVT.

This clonotype was counted only a few times. The V gene is TRBV7-2, the J gene TRBJ2-2; no clear D gene. The V end was cut by 5 bases, the J end by 8 bases, with 12 bases between. The germline gives CDR1 SGHTA, CDR2 FQGNSA. The length of the CDR3 is 13 residues. Here the CDR3 DNA reads TGTGCCAGCAGCCCGTACGCGGCAGGGGAGCTGTTTTTT. The encoded protein is CASSPYAAGELFF. The full variable domain, its missing parts supplied by reference TRBV7-2 and TRBJ2-2, is GAGVSQSPSNKVTEKGKDVELRCDPISGHTALYWYRQSLGQGLEFLIYFQGNSAPDKSGLPSDRFSAERTGGSVSTLTIQRTQQEDSAVYLCASSPYAAGELFFGEGSRLTVL.

This clonotype appeared a few times. The V gene is TRBV4-3, the J gene TRBJ1-5; 7 positions match TRBD1. The V gene's germline CDR1 is LGHNA and CDR2 YSLEER. The junction had 10 bases not matched to a gene; V was cut back by 2 bases and J by 6 bases. The CDR3 is 16 amino acids. The CDR3: CASSQHISGGRQPQHF. DNA for the CDR3: TGCGCCAGCAGCCAACATATTTCAGGGGGTCGTCAGCCCCAGCATTTT.

The chain combines TRBV3-1 with TRBJ2-7; tentatively, D is TRBD1 or TRBD2 (6 bases each). Germline CDR1 LGHDT, CDR2 YNNKEL (reference sequence). The ends were cut back, 4 bases at V and 7 bases at J, with 14 bases in the middle. There are 13 residues in the CDR3. The CDR3 nucleotides read TGTGCCAGCAGCCCCTTTGGAGGGGGGGAGCAGTACTTC. Translating it yields CASSPFGGGEQYF.

A few counts support this clonotype. The chain has TRBV12-3 or TRBV12-4 and TRBJ2-7; tentatively, D is TRBD2 (5 bases). This CDR3 is 14 amino acids long. V was clipped by 6 bases and J by 6 bases, with 18 bases between them. CDR3 sequence reads: CASSITRSKAEQYF. The DNA of the CDR3 is TGTGCCAGCAGCATCACTAGAAGTAAGGCCGAGCAGTACTTC.

This clonotype came up many times. The chain is built from TRBV28 and TRBJ2-7; 7 bases line up with TRBD1. Germline CDR1 MDHEN, CDR2 SYDVKM. V trimming: 6 bases; J trimming: 0 bases; junction bases outside the gene matches: 8. The CDR3 is 15 residues long. The DNA of the CDR3 is TGTGCCAGCAGAACCGGACAGGCAACCTCCTACGAGCAGTACTTC. This codes for CASRTGQATSYEQYF. Together with reference TRBV28 and TRBJ2-7, the CDR3 gives the full variable domain: DVKVTQSSRYLVKRTGEKVFLECVQDMDHENMFWYRQDPGLGLRLIYFSYDVKMKEKGDIPEGYSVSREKKERFSLILESASTNQTSMYLCASRTGQATSYEQYFGPGTRLTVT.

This clonotype was recorded a few times. This chain joins TRBV24-1 and TRBJ1-2; TRBD1 might be the D (5 bases). This CDR3 comprises 12 residues. V was pared by 7 bases and J by 0 bases, with 5 bases between. Germline loops: CDR1 KGHDR, CDR2 SFDVKD. Here the CDR3 DNA reads TGTGCCACCAGGGGACCTAACTATGGCTACACCTTC. This sequence encodes CATRGPNYGYTF.

The V and J genes are TRBV7-9 and TRBJ2-2; TRBD2 is a possible D gene (6 bases). Trimming pared 1 base from V and 9 bases from J, leaving 12 bases between. This CDR3 has 14 residues. Germline V lookup: CDR1 SEHNR, CDR2 FQNEAQ (reference sequence). CDR3 bases: TGTGCCAGCAGCTTAGGGGAGGTGGACCGGGAGCTGTTTTTT. Translation: CASSLGEVDRELFF.

At least ten counts were recorded for this clonotype. The chain joins TRBV5-1 to TRBJ2-1; TRBD2 matches 9 bases. From germline, CDR1 is SGHRS and CDR2 YFSETQ. The CDR3 runs to 15 residues. The J segment lost 7 bases and the V segment lost 4 bases, leaving 9 bases of the junction unmatched. CDR3 bases: TGCGCCAGCAGCATAGGACTAGCGCTAGGGAATGAGCAGTTCTTC. Its protein product is CASSIGLALGNEQFF.

This clonotype was detected a few times. The rearrangement uses TRBV27 and TRBJ2-1, with 8 bases matching TRBD1. V shed 0 bases, J shed 5 bases, and the junction held 6 bases outside the gene matches. Germline lookup yields CDR1 MNHEY and CDR2 SMNVEV (reference sequence). The CDR3 is 16 residues long. The CDR3 sequence is CASSLSGTGPHNEQFF. The CDR3 region has the DNA TGTGCCAGCAGTTTATCCGGGACAGGACCTCACAATGAGCAGTTCTTC.